This TCR beta chain is from a study of blood T cell repertoires in COVID-19. This clone was detected once. CDR1 and CDR2 from the germline V gene are MGHDK and SYGVNS. This CDR3 has 13 amino acids. Trimming stripped 6 bases from V and 6 bases from J, with 14 bases between. The repertoire was sequenced with immunoSEQ multiplex PCR; TCRdb's copy has only in-frame clones and lacks some. The sample yields under 350,000 clones, roughly 89% seen once. Sequencing was done on a sample of PBMCs or T cells enriched from blood (not recorded which). The receptor was isolated from a woman aged 60-75 years who had recovered from COVID-19. The chain is built from TRBV25-1 and TRBJ1-2; D is ambiguous. The CDR3 nucleotides read TGTGCCAGCAGGACGTCCCCGGGAGATGGCTACACCTTC. Amino acids: CASRTSPGDGYTF.